This TCR beta chain originates from a study of cytomegalovirus exposure and HLA in healthy donors. Primers included in the PCR were 60 Vbeta and 13 Jbeta primers. The data were produced by immunoSEQ multiplex PCR, yet TCRdb's version contains in-frame clones alone and is incomplete. The data show about 160,000 clones, approximately 81% seen once. This CDR3 has 18 amino acids. With 5 bases removed from V and 2 bases from J, the gap between germline ends came to 25 bases. Germline CDR1 is SEHNR and CDR2 is FQNEAQ (reference sequence). The receptor was derived from a woman in her thirties in good health and CMV-seropositive. The V gene is TRBV7-9, the J gene TRBJ2-7; possibly TRBD1 for D (5 bases). The specimen was PBMCs. For the CDR3, the DNA is TGTGCCAGCAGCGGATATCAGGGAACCTATAGTAGACCCTACGAGCAGTACTTC. Translating gives CASSGYQGTYSRPYEQYF. The full variable domain, rest sourced from reference TRBV7-9 and TRBJ2-7, is DTGVSQNPRHKITKRGQNVTFRCDPISEHNRLYWYRQTLGQGPEFLTYFQNEAQLEKSRLLSDRFSAERPKGSFSTLEIQRTEQGDSAMYLCASSGYQGTYSRPYEQYFGPGTRLTVT.